This entry lists 32 T cell receptor beta chains sequenced from one sample in a study of response to subunit inactivated influenza vaccine. Via MiXCR, TCRdb re-called the RT-PCR reads, giving one row per CDR3 protein. The sample lists approximately 500,000 distinct CDR3 sequences; roughly 25% were seen once. These data were also filed under a second study, of T cells expressing NK-cell markers. That work states: Template switching by 5'RACE with UMIs generated the TCR beta cDNA.

The specimen comprised CD4+ T cells sorted from PBMCs, sampled roughly 12 days after vaccination. The source is a middle-aged man who received an inactivated influenza vaccine.

The rearrangement links TRBV5-1 to TRBJ1-2; possibly TRBD1 for D (6 bases). Looked up from germline, CDR1 is SGHRS and CDR2 is YFSETQ. The CDR3 runs to 14 residues. The ends were cut back, 1 base at V and 7 bases at J, with 14 bases in the middle. The CDR3 nucleotides are TGCGCCAGCAGCTTGTCAGGGGAACGTACTGGCTACACCTTC. It is translated as CASSLSGERTGYTF.

The rearrangement joins TRBV29-1 to TRBJ1-2, with TRBD1 identical over 8 bases. Germline-derived CDR1 and CDR2 are SQVTM and ANQGSEA. The CDR3 loop spans 14 amino acids. V trimming: 3 bases; J trimming: 5 bases; junction bases outside the gene matches: 8. CDR3 in DNA: TGCAGCGTTGACCCGCAGGGGGCTTTGTATGGCTACACCTTC. Its protein is CSVDPQGALYGYTF.

The CDR3 here is CASSQGQGGSSTEAFF. The CDR3, as DNA: TGCGCCAGCAGCCAAGGGCAGGGGGGGTCGAGCACTGAAGCTTTCTTT. This chain uses TRBV4-3 with TRBJ1-1; 7 bases line up with TRBD1. The CDR3 spans 16 residues. J lost 4 bases, V lost 1 base, and 9 bases had no gene match. CDR1 is LGHNA, CDR2 YSLEER, per germline.

V is TRBV5-1 and J is TRBJ2-7; D possibly corresponds to TRBD1 (5 bases). Germline V gene sequence: CDR1 SGHRS, CDR2 YFSETQ. The V and J ends lost 7 bases and 0 bases respectively, with 11 bases between them. CDR3 size: 13 residues. The CDR3 nucleotides read TGCGCCAGCGGACGAGACAGCTCCTACGAGCAGTACTTC. It codes for CASGRDSSYEQYF.

V gene TRBV5-1 combines with J gene TRBJ2-3, with 10 bases lining up with TRBD1. CDR1 is SGHRS and CDR2 is YFSETQ in the germline V gene. V lost 4 bases and J lost 4; bases outside the gene matches: 6. The CDR3 spans 15 residues. The CDR3: CASSVGDRGADTQYF. The CDR3 DNA sequence: TGCGCCAGCAGCGTGGGGGACAGGGGAGCAGATACGCAGTATTTT.

In this sample, this clonotype turned up a few times. The chain recombines TRBV7-3 with TRBJ2-1; 10 nucleotides align to TRBD2. CDR3 length: 13 amino acids. Per germline, CDR1 SGHTA and CDR2 FQGTGA. J was trimmed by 13 bases and V by 4 bases; bases with no gene match: 7. The CDR3 sequence: CASSSSSGSTQFF. The CDR3 DNA reads as TGTGCCAGCAGCTCCTCTAGCGGGAGTACCCAGTTCTTC.

The V gene is TRBV3-1, the J gene TRBJ1-4; D unresolved. In germline, CDR1 is LGHDT, CDR2 YNNKEL (reference sequence). The V gene lost 4 bases and the J gene lost 4 bases, with 13 bases spanning the gap. The CDR3 sequence is 15 residues long. CDR3: CASSPDGLDNEKLFF. The CDR3 coding sequence is TGTGCCAGCAGCCCGGACGGATTAGATAATGAAAAACTGTTTTTT.

This clonotype occurred once. The chain is built from TRBV10-2 and TRBJ1-6, with TRBD1 matching over 7 bases. The CDR3 extends over 15 amino acids. Trimming cost V 3 bases and J 6 bases; bases outside gene matches: 5. Germline CDR1 and CDR2: WSHSY and SAAADI. The chain's CDR3 is CASSEDRESNSPLHF. As DNA, the CDR3 is TGCGCCAGCAGTGAAGACAGGGAGAGTAATTCACCCCTCCACTTT.

This sequence joins TRBV9 and TRBJ2-2, with D perhaps matching TRBD1 or TRBD2 (6 bases each). Trimming pared 0 bases from V and 7 bases from J, leaving 13 bases between. This CDR3 region has 15 residues. Germline lookup yields CDR1 SGDLS and CDR2 YYNGEE. CDR3 region: CASSVGGAHGGELFF. The CDR3 nucleotides read TGTGCCAGCAGCGTAGGGGGGGCCCACGGCGGGGAGCTGTTTTTT.

The chain joins TRBV6-2 or TRBV6-3 to TRBJ2-7; 8 nucleotides agree with TRBD1. Germline values: CDR1 MNHEY, CDR2 SVGEGT. V lost 8 bases to trimming and J lost 4 bases; unmatched junction nucleotides: 7. This CDR3 comprises 13 residues. The CDR3 sequence is CASGTGLRYEQYF. The CDR3 nucleotides read TGTGCCAGCGGGACAGGTCTGCGGTACGAGCAGTACTTC.

The V gene is TRBV27, the J gene TRBJ2-2; 7 nucleotides match TRBD1. Germline V gene lookup returns CDR1 MNHEY and CDR2 SMNVEV (reference sequence). V shed 8 bases, J shed 0 bases, and the junction held 9 bases outside the gene matches. The CDR3 runs to 16 residues. The CDR3: CASRPGQIANTGELFF. DNA for the CDR3: TGTGCCAGCCGCCCGGGACAGATCGCGAACACCGGGGAGCTGTTTTTT.

This chain uses TRBV18 with TRBJ2-7; D is unclear. The CDR3 runs to 14 residues. V dropped 0 bases and J dropped 4 bases, with 10 bases sitting between them. Germline V gene data show CDR1 as KGHSH and CDR2 as LQKENI. CDR3 nucleotide sequence: TGTGCCAGCTCACCACCGGGCAGTTATTACGAGCAGTACTTC. This codes for CASSPPGSYYEQYF. The full variable domain, with the rest looked up from reference TRBV18 and TRBJ2-7, is NAGVMQNPRHLVRRRGQEARLRCSPMKGHSHVYWYRQLPEEGLKFMVYLQKENIIDESGMPKERFSAEFPKEGPSILRIQQVVRGDSAAYFCASSPPGSYYEQYFGPGTRLTVT.

This chain joins TRBV12-3 or TRBV12-4 and TRBJ2-3; 9 bases align to TRBD1. Trimming removed 6 bases from V and 1 base from J; junction bases left unmatched: 8. The CDR3 length is 16 residues. CDR3 loop: CASSPIQGAGTDTQYF. As DNA, the CDR3 is TGTGCCAGCAGCCCCATACAGGGGGCGGGCACAGATACGCAGTATTTT.

This chain joins TRBV7-2 and TRBJ2-3; D tentatively fits TRBD1 or TRBD2 (5 bases each). V shed 4 bases and J shed 4 bases, with 9 bases lying between them. The CDR3 loop spans 13 amino acids. Per the germline V gene, CDR1 is SGHTA and CDR2 is FQGNSA. Written as DNA, the CDR3 is TGTGCCAGCAGCTCAATGGGGGCAGATACGCAGTATTTT. Residues: CASSSMGADTQYF.

The chain recombines TRBV11-2 with TRBJ2-1; 11 nucleotides match TRBD2. V shed 4 bases, J shed 7 bases, and the junction held 9 bases outside the gene matches. Germline loops: CDR1 SGHAT, CDR2 FQNNGV. The CDR3 consists of 16 residues. CDR3 residues: CASSSFTSGSRNEQFF. CDR3 in DNA: TGTGCCAGCAGCTCGTTTACTAGCGGGAGTCGAAATGAGCAGTTCTTC.

This rearrangement joins TRBV28 to TRBJ2-1; 9 bases are shared with TRBD2. Germline CDR1 is MDHEN and CDR2 is SYDVKM. V lost 3 bases, J lost 2 bases, and 2 bases stayed unmatched. There are 15 residues in the CDR3. The CDR3 DNA sequence: TGTGCCAGCAGTTTTAGCGGGAGTACCTACAATGAGCAGTTCTTC. Translating it yields CASSFSGSTYNEQFF.

In this sample, this clonotype turned up many times. V gene TRBV12-3 or TRBV12-4 combines with J gene TRBJ1-6; D is unclear. Trimming left V 1 base short and J 10 bases short, with 5 bases between. The CDR3 runs 12 residues. The chain's CDR3 is CASSLGGSPLHF. The CDR3 DNA sequence: TGTGCCAGCAGTTTAGGAGGATCACCCCTCCACTTT.

This chain uses TRBV7-3 with TRBJ2-1, with TRBD2 matching 12 bases. V dropped 8 bases and J dropped 9; count of bases not matched to a gene: 23. The CDR3 spans 19 residues. Germline V lookup: CDR1 SGHTA, CDR2 FQGTGA. CDR3 sequence (DNA): TGTGCCAGCTTACGGGGCCCGACTAGCGGGAGTCCTAAGGGAGGTGAGCAGTTCTTC. Translating it yields CASLRGPTSGSPKGGEQFF.

This chain joins TRBV2 and TRBJ2-7; no definite D call. The germline gives CDR1 SNHLY, CDR2 FYNNEI. This CDR3 spans 10 amino acids. Trimming removed 8 bases from V and 6 bases from J, with 8 bases in between. The CDR3 is CASGVAEQYF. CDR3 coding DNA: TGTGCCAGCGGGGTAGCCGAGCAGTACTTC.

The chain employs TRBV11-2 and TRBJ2-7, with a tentative D call TRBD1 (5 bases). Trimming shortened V by 4 bases and J by 0 bases, and 13 bases separated the two germline ends. The V gene's germline CDR1 is SGHAT and CDR2 FQNNGV. The CDR3 consists of 15 residues. CDR3 DNA sequence: TGTGCCAGCAGCTCCGGCAGGGTCCTCTCCTACGAGCAGTACTTC. Protein sequence: CASSSGRVLSYEQYF. The entire variable domain, with the rest obtained from reference TRBV11-2 and TRBJ2-7, is as follows: EAGVAQSPRYKIIEKRQSVAFWCNPISGHATLYWYQQILGQGPKLLIQFQNNGVVDDSQLPKDRFSAERLKGVDSTLKIQPAKLEDSAVYLCASSSGRVLSYEQYFGPGTRLTVT.

V gene TRBV12-3 or TRBV12-4 combines with J gene TRBJ2-7, with unresolved D. V was clipped by 3 bases and J by 5 bases, with 11 bases between them. CDR3 size: 13 residues. The CDR3: CASSFSRAHEQYF. The CDR3 nucleotides are TGTGCCAGCAGTTTTTCCAGAGCCCACGAGCAGTACTTC.

The V call is TRBV20-1, the J call TRBJ2-3, with D perhaps being TRBD1 or TRBD2 (5 bases each). Germline values: CDR1 DFQATT, CDR2 SNEGSKA (reference sequence). The CDR3 extends over 15 amino acids. Trimming shortened V by 1 base and J by 0 bases, and 11 bases separated the two germline ends. CDR3 in amino acids: CSARVPGRSTDTQYF. As DNA, the CDR3 is TGCAGTGCTAGAGTGCCAGGGAGAAGCACAGATACGCAGTATTTT.

In its sample, this clonotype was seen a few times. The CDR3 region has the DNA TGTGCCAGTAGTATAGTTCGACAGTCGACTTCACCCCTCCACTTT. Its protein is CASSIVRQSTSPLHF. V and J are TRBV19 and TRBJ1-6; tentatively, D is TRBD1 (5 bases). Germline V CDR1 and CDR2: LNHDA, SQIVND (reference sequence). This CDR3 contains 15 residues. Trimming took off 1 base at V and 9 bases at J, with 13 bases between the two ends.

This clonotype was observed a few times. The CDR3 region has the DNA TGCGCCAGCAGCTTGGTAGAGGGGGTTCAGAATGAGCAGTTCTTC. Translated: CASSLVEGVQNEQFF. The chain employs TRBV5-1 and TRBJ2-1, with D maybe TRBD1 (6 bases). Germline loops: CDR1 SGHRS, CDR2 YFSETQ. Trimming pared 0 bases from V and 7 bases from J, leaving 14 bases between. There are 15 residues in the CDR3.

The V call is TRBV7-2, the J call TRBJ1-5; no reliable D call. V dropped 5 bases and J dropped 2 bases, with 7 bases sitting between them. This CDR3 contains 13 residues. Germline V gene sequence: CDR1 SGHTA, CDR2 FQGNSA. CDR3 bases: TGTGCCAGCAGCGAAGGGCGCAATCAGCCCCAGCATTTT. Its protein is CASSEGRNQPQHF.

This clonotype was seen at least ten times. The V call is TRBV11-2, the J call TRBJ2-1; 7 positions agree with TRBD1. V lost 5 bases and J lost 5; bases outside the gene matches: 3. Germline-derived CDR1 and CDR2 are SGHAT and FQNNGV. The CDR3 has 13 residues. The CDR3 DNA is TGTGCCAGCAGCGGGGACAGAAACAATGAGCAGTTCTTC. Residues: CASSGDRNNEQFF.

This clonotype was counted at least ten times. The chain carries TRBV6-2 or TRBV6-3 and TRBJ2-2; D gene ambiguous. The germline V and J ends were trimmed by 3 bases and 7 bases, with 6 bases remaining between them. Germline V CDR1 and CDR2: MNHEY, SVGEGT. This CDR3 spans 12 amino acids. The CDR3 loop reads CASSYSGGELFF. CDR3 nucleotide sequence: TGTGCCAGCAGTTATAGTGGCGGGGAGCTGTTTTTT.

The V call is TRBV28, the J call TRBJ2-1; 16 positions agree with TRBD2. The CDR3 is 18 residues long. Germline V CDR1 and CDR2: MDHEN, SYDVKM. Unmatched junction bases numbered 9, after V lost 4 bases and J lost 6 bases. CDR3 residues: CASSSPGTSGGGRNEQFF. CDR3 nucleotide sequence: TGTGCCAGCAGTTCCCCCGGGACTAGCGGGGGGGGGCGCAATGAGCAGTTCTTC.

J is TRBJ2-6 and V is TRBV12-3 or TRBV12-4, with 9 bases identical to TRBD1. The CDR3 contains 17 residues. J lost 4 bases, V lost 6 bases, and 10 bases had no gene match. DNA of the CDR3: TGTGCCAGCAGGTCGGGACAGGGACTTTCCGGGGCCAACGTCCTGACTTTC. Translating it yields CASRSGQGLSGANVLTF.

Ten or more counts support this clonotype. J is TRBJ1-2 and V is TRBV6-5; no reliable D call. V was shortened by 4 bases and J by 7 bases, with 10 bases between the two germline ends. This CDR3 region has 12 residues. Germline CDR1 MNHEY, CDR2 SVGAGI. The CDR3, as DNA: TGTGCCAGCAGTTTACCCGGCGGTGGCTACACCTTC. Translated: CASSLPGGGYTF.

The rearrangement joins TRBV5-1 to TRBJ2-6; 8 bases map to TRBD1. The germline gives CDR1 SGHRS, CDR2 YFSETQ. The trim removed 4 bases at V and 1 base at J, leaving 4 bases unmatched. The CDR3 length is 16 residues. CDR3: CASSEQGGSGANVLTF. CDR3 nucleotide sequence: TGCGCCAGCAGCGAACAGGGGGGATCTGGGGCCAACGTCCTGACTTTC.

The chain has TRBV6-5 and TRBJ1-5; D unclear. The CDR3 totals 14 residues. Per germline, CDR1 MNHEY and CDR2 SVGAGI. V dropped 2 bases and J dropped 7 bases, with 12 bases sitting between them. The CDR3 nucleotides read TGTGCCAGCAGTTACGAGGGCAAAAGGCAGCCCCAGCATTTT. It is translated as CASSYEGKRQPQHF.